This T cell receptor beta chain derives from a study of blood T cell repertoires in COVID-19. Study-wide context: The United States, Italy and Spain supplied acute and convalescent COVID-19 samples.

Sequencing was performed with immunoSEQ multiplex PCR; in TCRdb, only in-frame clones are kept and a portion is missing. The sample yields about 57,000 clones, roughly 80% seen once. The CDR3 runs 15 residues. The J segment lost 3 bases and the V segment lost 2 bases, leaving 5 bases of the junction unmatched. Germline assignment: CDR1 SGHTA and CDR2 FQGTGA. This rearrangement joins TRBV7-3 to TRBJ2-3; 7 nucleotides line up with TRBD2. This sequence originates from a woman aged 55-75 years with acute or convalescent COVID-19. The sequencing input was peripheral blood. The CDR3 sequence is CASSLLVGGTDTQYF. The DNA for the CDR3 is TGTGCCAGCAGCTTATTGGTGGGGGGGACAGATACGCAGTATTTT.